A single sample gave rise to the 25 T cell receptor beta chains below, sequenced in a study of blood T cell repertoires in COVID-19. This table comes from immunoSEQ multiplex PCR, and its TCRdb copy is limited to in-frame clones, with some not included. The sample has more than 150,000 clones; 75% to 85% are singletons. The material sequenced was peripheral blood. The receptors were sampled from a woman aged 80 or over with COVID-19, enrolled during active disease.

The chain joins TRBV15 to TRBJ2-7, with D possibly being TRBD2 (5 bases). Trimming removed 5 bases at V and 0 bases at J, with 11 bases between. The CDR3 extends over 14 amino acids. The germline V gene encodes CDR1 LNHNV and CDR2 YYDKDF (reference sequence). The CDR3 nucleotides read TGTGCCACCAGCCGATCGGGGAGCTCCTACGAGCAGTACTTC. Translation gives CATSRSGSSYEQYF.

J is TRBJ2-1 and V is TRBV5-5, with D possibly being TRBD1 (6 bases). The CDR3 is 15 amino acids. Germline V lookup: CDR1 SGHKS, CDR2 YYEKEE (reference sequence). Trimming removed 0 bases from V and 4 bases from J, with 11 bases in between. CDR3 loop: CASSLEGVPYNEQFF. The CDR3 bases are TGTGCCAGCAGCTTGGAGGGGGTGCCATACAATGAGCAGTTCTTC.

V gene TRBV5-1 combines with J gene TRBJ2-5, with 8 bases aligning to TRBD2. The CDR3 extends over 14 amino acids. Trimming took 4 bases from V and 2 from J; bases not matched to a gene: 4. Germline V gene sequence: CDR1 SGHRS, CDR2 YFSETQ. CDR3 sequence reads: CASSRTSSQETQYF. CDR3 bases: TGCGCCAGCAGCAGGACTAGCTCTCAAGAGACCCAGTACTTC. Based on the CDR3 plus reference TRBV5-1 and TRBJ2-5, the full variable domain is KAGVTQTPRYLIKTRGQQVTLSCSPISGHRSVSWYQQTPGQGLQFLFEYFSETQRNKGNFPGRFSGRQFSNSRSEMNVSTLELGDSALYLCASSRTSSQETQYFGPGTRLLVL.

The rearrangement joins TRBV6-5 to TRBJ2-1; TRBD1 matches at 7 bases. The V and J ends lost 4 bases and 15 bases, in that order; junction bases with no gene match: 12. Germline CDR1 and CDR2: MNHEY and SVGAGI. This CDR3 is 13 amino acids long. Here the CDR3 reads CASSSTGERVAFF. The CDR3 DNA follows: TGTGCCAGCAGTTCTACAGGGGAGAGGGTGGCGTTCTTC.

The table lists this clone with many counts. The chain has TRBV7-6 and TRBJ1-6; 7 bases are shared with TRBD1. After removal of 5 bases from V and 7 bases from J, the junction contained 5 bases not matched to a gene. Germline values: CDR1 SGHVS, CDR2 FNYEAQ. This CDR3 is built from 14 residues. The CDR3 nucleotides read TGTGCCAGCAGCGCCGGGACAGAGAATTCACCCCTCCACTTT. The encoded protein is CASSAGTENSPLHF. Full variable domain (outside the CDR3, taken from reference TRBV7-6 and TRBJ1-6): GAGVSQSPRYKVTKRGQDVALRCDPISGHVSLYWYRQALGQGPEFLTYFNYEAQQDKSGLPNDRFSAERPEGSISTLTIQRTEQRDSAMYRCASSAGTENSPLHFGNGTRLTVT.

This clone was recorded many times. This CDR3 is CASSEARLAGVTYEQYF. CDR3 DNA sequence: TGTGCCAGCAGTGAAGCGAGACTAGCGGGGGTCACCTACGAGCAGTACTTC. The chain has TRBV6-1 and TRBJ2-7; 12 nucleotides match TRBD2. V was clipped by 0 bases and J by 2 bases; unmatched bases: 5. Germline CDR1 and CDR2: MNHNS and SASEGT. This CDR3 is 17 amino acids long.

J is TRBJ2-7 and V is TRBV10-3; 8 positions match TRBD1. This CDR3 contains 15 residues. Germline-derived CDR1 and CDR2 are ENHRY and SYGVKD. J was trimmed by 2 bases and V by 0 bases; bases with no gene match: 3. In DNA form, the CDR3 reads TGTGCCATCAGTGAGTCGGGCAGGGGGCCCTACGAGCAGTACTTC. This encodes CAISESGRGPYEQYF.

This chain connects TRBV5-8 to TRBJ2-3, with 7 bases that match TRBD2. Germline V gene data show CDR1 as SGHTS and CDR2 as YDEGEE. The CDR3 totals 14 residues. V lost 4 bases, J lost 8 bases, and 10 bases stayed unmatched. As DNA, the CDR3 is TGTGCCAGCAGCAGAAAAGCGGGATTTGGTACGCAGTATTTT. Translation gives CASSRKAGFGTQYF.

The rearrangement uses TRBV10-3 and TRBJ1-1; the D is unclear. This CDR3 comprises 13 residues. Trimming took 0 bases from V and 5 from J, leaving 7 bases between them. Germline V gives CDR1 ENHRY, CDR2 SYGVKD. This chain's CDR3 is CAISESTLTEAFF. The DNA for the CDR3 is TGTGCCATCAGTGAGTCGACTTTGACTGAAGCTTTCTTT.

The CDR3 DNA follows: TGTGCCAGCAGCCAACCAGGGACAGGGGATGAAAAACTGTTTTTT. Its protein product is CASSQPGTGDEKLFF. The J gene is TRBJ1-4, the V gene TRBV4-2, with 10 bases aligning to TRBD1. CDR1 is LGHNA, CDR2 YNFKEQ, per germline. This CDR3 region has 15 residues. With 2 bases clipped from V and 6 bases from J, the junction kept 3 bases outside the gene matches.

The rearrangement joins TRBV6-5 to TRBJ1-2; D gene unclear. V was shortened by 6 bases and J by 4 bases, with 15 bases between the two germline ends. The germline V gene has CDR1 MNHEY and CDR2 SVGAGI. There are 14 residues in the CDR3. This CDR3 is CASSLETGSYGYTF. CDR3 DNA: TGTGCCAGCAGCTTGGAAACGGGGAGCTATGGCTACACCTTC.

The chain has TRBV7-3 and TRBJ1-1; 7 bases fit TRBD1. This CDR3 has 11 residues. Germline values: CDR1 SGHTA, CDR2 FQGTGA. V shed 4 bases, J shed 10 bases, and the junction held 3 bases outside the gene matches. CDR3 sequence reads: CASSSGQTAFF. In DNA, the CDR3 is TGTGCCAGCAGCTCGGGACAGACAGCTTTCTTT.

The chain links TRBV10-3 to TRBJ2-3; D gene unclear. The CDR3 length is 13 residues. The V gene lost 7 bases and the J gene lost 2 bases, with 10 bases spanning the gap. The germline V gene has CDR1 ENHRY and CDR2 SYGVKD. The CDR3 reads CAINKDNTDTQYF. CDR3 nucleotides: TGTGCCATCAATAAAGACAACACAGATACGCAGTATTTT.

This clone was found once. The chain carries TRBV4-1 and TRBJ1-4; D perhaps matches TRBD1 (6 bases). The CDR3 totals 15 residues. The germline CDR1 and CDR2 sequences are MGHRA and YSYEKL. With 2 bases removed from V and 7 bases from J, the gap between germline ends came to 14 bases. The CDR3 spells CASSQTGGKSEKLFF. The CDR3 coding sequence is TGCGCCAGCAGCCAAACGGGGGGCAAGAGTGAAAAACTGTTTTTT.

The chain recombines TRBV6-1 with TRBJ1-3; the D gene is possibly TRBD1 (6 bases). Germline CDR1 MNHNS, CDR2 SASEGT. V was cut by 6 bases and J by 2 bases, with 20 bases left in between. The CDR3 covers 17 residues. The CDR3 loop reads CASSELRGSPTGNTIYF. DNA for the CDR3: TGTGCCAGCAGCGAATTAAGGGGGAGTCCCACTGGAAACACCATATATTTT.

The genes are TRBV11-3 and TRBJ1-2; 11 nucleotides agree with TRBD1. J lost 1 base, V lost 1 base, and 2 bases had no gene match. Germline V gene lookup returns CDR1 SGHNT and CDR2 YENEEA. The CDR3 consists of 16 residues. Here the CDR3 reads CASSLAGTGGNYGYTF. CDR3 bases: TGTGCCAGCAGCTTAGCGGGGACAGGGGGTAACTATGGCTACACCTTC.

This clone was seen a single time. This sequence joins TRBV25-1 and TRBJ2-5; TRBD1 agrees at 8 bases. Trimming cost V 4 bases and J 3 bases; bases outside gene matches: 1. Germline V CDR1 and CDR2: MGHDK, SYGVNS. The CDR3 consists of 13 residues. The chain's CDR3 is CASSGTGKETQYF. The DNA for the CDR3 is TGTGCCAGCAGTGGGACAGGGAAAGAGACCCAGTACTTC. The full variable domain, in which reference TRBV25-1 and TRBJ2-5 provide the parts outside the CDR3, is EADIYQTPRYLVIGTGKKITLECSQTMGHDKMYWYQQDPGMELHLIHYSYGVNSTEKGDLSSESTVSRIRTEHFPLTLESARPSHTSQYLCASSGTGKETQYFGPGTRLLVL.

The chain recombines TRBV24-1 with TRBJ2-3; 7 bases match TRBD1. The CDR3 runs to 17 residues. Germline V gene lookup returns CDR1 KGHDR and CDR2 SFDVKD. J was trimmed by 5 bases and V by 2 bases; bases with no gene match: 12. The CDR3 region has the DNA TGTGCCACCAGTGATTGGGCACCGGGACAGATGGAAGATACGCAGTATTTT. It translates to CATSDWAPGQMEDTQYF.

The V and J genes are TRBV7-2 and TRBJ2-7; weak D call: TRBD1 (6 bases). The germline V and J ends were trimmed by 4 bases and 6 bases, with 16 bases remaining between them. The CDR3 extends over 14 amino acids. Germline CDR1 and CDR2: SGHTA and FQGNSA. Here the CDR3 DNA reads TGTGCCAGCAGCTCCACTCAGGGGTGGCGCGAGCAGTACTTC. Translated, it gives CASSSTQGWREQYF.

The rearrangement uses TRBV9 and TRBJ1-2; 7 bases fit TRBD1. Trimming at V came to 4 bases and at J to 5 bases, leaving 5 bases not matched to a gene. This CDR3 comprises 13 residues. Germline values: CDR1 SGDLS, CDR2 YYNGEE. CDR3 protein: CASSRQGPYGYTF. Written as DNA, the CDR3 is TGTGCCAGCAGCCGACAGGGTCCTTATGGCTACACCTTC.

The chain joins TRBV18 to TRBJ2-6; D remains unclear. Per germline, CDR1 KGHSH and CDR2 LQKENI. With 2 bases removed from V and 0 bases from J, the gap between germline ends came to 8 bases. The CDR3 is 16 amino acids. The CDR3 coding sequence is TGTGCCAGCTCACCAGATGTCAGCTCTGGGGCCAACGTCCTGACTTTC. Amino acids: CASSPDVSSGANVLTF.

The V gene is TRBV6-1, the J gene TRBJ2-7; 7 bases match TRBD1. Germline CDR1 and CDR2: MNHNS and SASEGT. CDR3 length: 15 residues. Trimming at V came to 3 bases and at J to 2 bases, leaving 7 bases not matched to a gene. The CDR3 nucleotides read TGTGCCAGCAGTGACGACAGGGACCCGGCCTACGAGCAGTACTTC. Its translation: CASSDDRDPAYEQYF.

This chain joins TRBV4-1 and TRBJ2-2; TRBD1 matches 11 bases. Trimming took 4 bases from V and 7 from J; bases not matched to a gene: 5. The CDR3 has 15 residues. Germline CDR1 reads MGHRA; CDR2 reads YSYEKL. In DNA form, the CDR3 reads TGCGCCAGCAGCCCGGGACAGGGGGGAAACGGGGAGCTGTTTTTT. This codes for CASSPGQGGNGELFF.

The V gene is TRBV3-1 (or the pseudogene TRBV3-2), the J gene TRBJ2-7; 8 bases match TRBD1. This CDR3 is 15 amino acids long. Germline trimming cut 0 bases from V and 3 bases from J; bases unmatched to any gene: 4. Germline CDR1 LGHDT, CDR2 YNNKEL (reference sequence). As DNA, the CDR3 is TGTGCCAGCAGCCAAGATTGGGACAGGATCTACGAGCAGTACTTC. This encodes CASSQDWDRIYEQYF.

This chain connects TRBV30 to TRBJ2-7; 12 nucleotides match TRBD2. The germline V gene encodes CDR1 GTSNPN and CDR2 SVGIG (reference sequence). V lost 5 bases to trimming and J lost 3 bases; unmatched junction nucleotides: 11. CDR3 length equals 16 residues. The CDR3 here is CAWPGLAGEDHYEQYF. CDR3 DNA: TGTGCCTGGCCGGGACTAGCGGGCGAAGACCACTACGAGCAGTACTTC.